The 20 T cell receptor beta chains listed next were all sequenced from one sample in a study of beta chain features in type 1 diabetes. Study outcomes and limitations: All four CD4+ subsets from Type 1 diabetes patients carried moderately but significantly shorter TCRB CDR3s.

Which antigens these TCRs recognize remains unknown. Sequenced material consisted of expressed TCRB transcripts (all of the isolated RNA was reverse transcribed). The assay was immunoSEQ multiplex PCR, and TCRdb's table has in-frame clones only and misses some. The table records a few hundred thousand clones, approximately 13% of them present only once. Sequenced input: naive CD4+ T cells from blood. Receptor source: a woman younger than 30 with type 1 diabetes.

The chain is built from TRBV5-4 and TRBJ1-5; D not certain. V lost 2 bases and J 2 bases, leaving 2 bases between the germline ends. The germline gives CDR1 SGHNT, CDR2 YYREEE (reference sequence). This CDR3 has 12 residues. CDR3 sequence reads: CASSFGNQPQHF. CDR3 coding DNA: TGTGCCAGCAGCTTCGGCAATCAGCCCCAGCATTTT.

This clone was picked up a small number of times. The chain links TRBV18 to TRBJ2-3, with D hard to call. V gave up 2 bases and J gave up 4 bases, with 13 bases separating them. The germline gives CDR1 KGHSH, CDR2 LQKENI. This CDR3 has 15 amino acids. As DNA, the CDR3 is TGTGCCAGCTCACCAGGCCTCGTTGGCCCAGATACGCAGTATTTT. Amino acid sequence: CASSPGLVGPDTQYF. Full variable domain (rest looked up from reference TRBV18 and TRBJ2-3): NAGVMQNPRHLVRRRGQEARLRCSPMKGHSHVYWYRQLPEEGLKFMVYLQKENIIDESGMPKERFSAEFPKEGPSILRIQQVVRGDSAAYFCASSPGLVGPDTQYFGPGTRLTVL.

This clone came up a few times. The chain employs TRBV7-7 and TRBJ2-3; D might be TRBD2 (5 bases). Germline V gives CDR1 SSHAT, CDR2 FNYEAQ (reference sequence). The CDR3 is made up of 15 amino acids. The germline V and J ends were trimmed by 1 base and 1 base, with 9 bases remaining between them. CDR3 sequence (DNA): TGTGCCAGCAGCTTAGGTGCAGCGGGCACAGATACGCAGTATTTT. Residues: CASSLGAAGTDTQYF.

This clone has more than one count but fewer than ten. This CDR3 reads CASSSTVGKNTEAFF. DNA of the CDR3: TGTGCCAGCAGCTCGACGGTCGGGAAGAACACTGAAGCTTTCTTT. The V and J genes are TRBV7-2 and TRBJ1-1; D call uncertain. The CDR3 length is 15 residues. V was pared by 4 bases and J by 1 base, with 13 bases between. The germline CDR1 and CDR2 sequences are SGHTA and FQGNSA.

The sample holds a few counts of this clone. The V and J genes are TRBV7-6 and TRBJ2-7; D is undetermined. This CDR3 spans 12 amino acids. V shed 5 bases and J shed 4 bases, with 9 bases lying between them. Germline CDR1 is SGHVS and CDR2 is FNYEAQ. CDR3 in DNA: TGTGCCAGCAGCCGAGCCGGGTACGAGCAGTACTTC. Its protein is CASSRAGYEQYF. The variable domain in full, completed from reference TRBV7-6 and TRBJ2-7, reads GAGVSQSPRYKVTKRGQDVALRCDPISGHVSLYWYRQALGQGPEFLTYFNYEAQQDKSGLPNDRFSAERPEGSISTLTIQRTEQRDSAMYRCASSRAGYEQYFGPGTRLTVT.

This rearrangement joins TRBV11-2 to TRBJ2-1; 8 positions match TRBD2. V lost 1 base, J lost 4 bases, and 12 bases stayed unmatched. The CDR3 sequence is 18 residues long. Germline-derived CDR1 and CDR2 are SGHAT and FQNNGV. CDR3 in amino acids: CASSLGFPRSGGYNEQFF. The CDR3 region has the DNA TGTGCCAGCAGCTTAGGCTTCCCCCGGTCGGGGGGGTACAATGAGCAGTTCTTC.

J is TRBJ2-4 and V is TRBV7-2; 11 bases align to TRBD1. The V gene's germline CDR1 is SGHTA and CDR2 FQGNSA. The CDR3 is 19 amino acids. V shed 7 bases and J 0 bases; nucleotides not matched to a gene: 14. The CDR3 DNA reads TGTGCCAGCACCCTTACGGGACAGGGGGAACCTTTAGCCAAAAACATTCAGTACTTC. Translated, it gives CASTLTGQGEPLAKNIQYF.

This clone was recorded a few times. V usage is TRBV28 and J usage is TRBJ1-2; the match to TRBD1 covers 9 bases. The CDR3 runs to 13 residues. The junction had 6 bases not matched to a gene; V was cut back by 5 bases and J by 8 bases. Germline loops: CDR1 MDHEN, CDR2 SYDVKM. The CDR3 protein is CASSLTGGEGYTF. The CDR3 DNA reads as TGTGCCAGCAGTCTAACAGGGGGCGAGGGCTACACCTTC.

This sequence joins TRBV5-1 and TRBJ2-3; D unclear. There are 15 residues in the CDR3. V was clipped by 4 bases and J by 6 bases, with 18 bases between them. The germline V gene encodes CDR1 SGHRS and CDR2 YFSETQ. The CDR3 protein is CASSHLEPLKDTQYF. The CDR3 DNA reads TGCGCCAGCAGCCATTTGGAGCCCTTAAAGGATACGCAGTATTTT.

The chain links TRBV4-1 to TRBJ1-5, with D possibly TRBD1 on 5 matching bases. The V gene lost 0 bases and the J gene lost 6 bases, with 9 bases spanning the gap. The CDR3 sequence is 14 residues long. Germline assignment: CDR1 MGHRA and CDR2 YSYEKL. The CDR3 sequence is CASSQDGGVQPQHF. Written as DNA, the CDR3 is TGCGCCAGCAGCCAAGACGGAGGGGTTCAGCCCCAGCATTTT.

The gene calls are TRBV29-1 and TRBJ1-5; the D is unclear. CDR3 length equals 12 residues. Per the germline V gene, CDR1 is SQVTM and CDR2 is ANQGSEA. V was clipped by 4 bases and J by 4 bases, with 8 bases between them. The CDR3 loop reads CSVGGPNQPQHF. The CDR3 DNA reads as TGCAGCGTTGGTGGGCCAAATCAGCCCCAGCATTTT.

This clone was observed a few times. V gene TRBV9 combines with J gene TRBJ2-5; TRBD2 might be the D (5 bases). Germline V gene lookup returns CDR1 SGDLS and CDR2 YYNGEE. Between the trimmed V and J ends, which lost 6 bases and 7 bases, there was a span of 19 bases. The CDR3 has 14 residues. The CDR3 sequence is CASKLSASTGTQYF. Written as DNA, the CDR3 is TGTGCCAGCAAACTTAGCGCATCAACGGGGACCCAGTACTTC.

The chain recombines TRBV7-2 with TRBJ2-1; 8 bases are shared with TRBD1. Germline CDR1 and CDR2: SGHTA and FQGNSA. The CDR3 consists of 16 residues. After removal of 3 bases from V and 2 bases from J, the junction contained 6 bases not matched to a gene. CDR3 loop: CASSLARGLTYNEQFF. CDR3 DNA sequence: TGTGCCAGCAGCTTGGCCAGGGGGCTGACCTACAATGAGCAGTTCTTC.

The chain recombines TRBV5-4 with TRBJ2-7; 9 bases line up with TRBD2. Germline CDR1 SGHNT, CDR2 YYREEE (reference sequence). Trimming cost V 3 bases and J 7 bases; bases outside gene matches: 11. The CDR3 contains 15 residues. CDR3 in amino acids: CASSWDLAGEREQYF. The CDR3 DNA reads as TGTGCCAGCAGCTGGGATTTAGCGGGAGAAAGGGAGCAGTACTTC.

The table lists this clone with a few counts. The genes are TRBV13 and TRBJ2-1; no firm D call. This CDR3 is built from 16 residues. V was clipped by 5 bases and J by 0 bases, with 14 bases between them. The germline V gene has CDR1 PRHDT and CDR2 FYEKMQ (reference sequence). DNA for the CDR3: TGTGCCAGCAGCCTGTCTGGAGCCCGCTCCTACAATGAGCAGTTCTTC. It translates to CASSLSGARSYNEQFF. The full variable domain, in which reference TRBV13 and TRBJ2-1 provide the parts outside the CDR3, is AAGVIQSPRHLIKEKRETATLKCYPIPRHDTVYWYQQGPGQDPQFLISFYEKMQSDKGSIPDRFSAQQFSDYHSELNMSSLELGDSALYFCASSLSGARSYNEQFFGPGTRLTVL.

This clone showed up just once. The CDR3: CASSFKTSLDEQFF. CDR3 coding DNA: TGTGCCAGCAGTTTTAAGACTAGTTTAGATGAGCAGTTCTTC. The rearrangement joins TRBV27 to TRBJ2-1; TRBD2 is a possible D gene (6 bases). Trimming cost V 3 bases and J 8 bases, with 14 bases left between them. CDR3 length equals 14 residues. The germline V gene has CDR1 MNHEY and CDR2 SMNVEV (reference sequence).

This clone was recorded once. J is TRBJ2-7 and V is TRBV27, with 10 bases that match TRBD2. The V and J ends lost 5 bases and 6 bases, in that order; junction bases with no gene match: 7. Germline V gene data show CDR1 as MNHEY and CDR2 as SMNVEV (reference sequence). The CDR3 runs 14 residues. In DNA, the CDR3 is TGTGCCAGCAGTCCCAGAAGACTAGCGGGCGAGCAGTACTTC. Protein sequence: CASSPRRLAGEQYF.

This clone was seen a few times. The chain couples TRBV11-2 to TRBJ2-6; TRBD2 aligns across 9 bases. The J segment lost 4 bases and the V segment lost 1 base, leaving 8 bases of the junction unmatched. Per the germline V gene, CDR1 is SGHAT and CDR2 is FQNNGV. CDR3 length: 18 amino acids. This CDR3 is CASSLVAGGPSGANVLTF. CDR3 coding DNA: TGTGCCAGCAGCTTAGTGGCGGGAGGGCCGTCAGGGGCCAACGTCCTGACTTTC.

V gene TRBV7-3 combines with J gene TRBJ2-7, with TRBD2 as a possible D gene (5 bases). V lost 11 bases to trimming and J lost 1 base, with 18 bases between them. The CDR3 is made up of 14 amino acids. Germline CDR1 SGHTA, CDR2 FQGTGA. This CDR3 reads CALLVGVSSYEQYF. For the CDR3, the DNA is TGTGCCCTCCTCGTCGGGGTCAGTTCCTACGAGCAGTACTTC.

The chain uses TRBV11-3 and TRBJ2-1, with a weak D call TRBD2 (5 bases). This CDR3 is 14 amino acids long. V was pared by 6 bases and J by 9 bases, with 18 bases between. Germline CDR1 SGHNT, CDR2 YENEEA. In nucleotides, the CDR3 is TGTGCCAGCAGTCTCTTGAGAGGGTGGGGTGAGCAGTTCTTC. It specifies CASSLLRGWGEQFF.